The 5 T cell receptor beta chains reported below all come from one sample, sequenced in a study of regulatory T cells in long-lasting Graves disease (dated by TCRdb to the early 2020s). This specimen's time point label, interpreted: newly diagnosed GD, antithyroid drugs for less than 3 months. For both TCR sequencing and RNA sequencing, RNA was extracted from PBMCs in TRIzol. Receptors were amplified or captured by multiplex PCR. TCRdb names Illumina HiSeq 4000 as the instrument used. To build TCR beta libraries, CDR3 regions were amplified by Arm-PCR using iRepertoire HTBI primers. In TCRdb, the public reads were trimmed at Q25 with fastp and aligned with MiXCR, with productive beta chains retained. Rows with one shared CDR3 protein collapse into an entry with the most common genes and DNA. This sample has about 500,000 distinct CDR3 sequences in its table, and roughly 16% of those were observed once. The ten largest clonotypes hold 12% of the sample.

These records were also assigned to another study, of T cells in Graves' hyperthyroidism and ophthalmopathy.

The material was peripheral blood mononuclear cells (PBMCs), obtained at new diagnosis, from a patient treated with antithyroid drugs. The receptors derive from a man aged 35 to 55 with Graves disease. Donor details come from another sample of the same person, matched by shared clones.

The V gene is TRBV9, the J gene TRBJ2-1; D perhaps matches TRBD2 (7 bases). This CDR3 is built from 14 residues. Trimming took 4 bases from V and 7 from J, leaving 15 bases between them. Germline V gene data show CDR1 as SGDLS and CDR2 as YYNGEE. CDR3 residues: CASSKGGEANEQFF. Written as DNA, the CDR3 is TGTGCCAGCAGCAAGGGGGGGGAAGCGAATGAGCAGTTCTTC.

V and J are TRBV6-2 or TRBV6-3 and TRBJ1-1; 7 nucleotides agree with TRBD1. The CDR3 totals 16 residues. Germline V gene data show CDR1 as MNHEY and CDR2 as SVGEGT. V dropped 1 base and J dropped 5; count of bases not matched to a gene: 10. The CDR3 reads CASSYWKRQGETEAFF. The CDR3 region has the DNA TGTGCCAGCAGTTACTGGAAGCGACAGGGTGAAACTGAAGCTTTCTTT.

The rearrangement links TRBV3-1 to TRBJ2-1; the match to TRBD2 covers 10 bases. The germline gives CDR1 LGHDT, CDR2 YNNKEL (reference sequence). Unmatched junction bases numbered 2, after V lost 0 bases and J lost 6 bases. This CDR3 contains 15 residues. CDR3 in DNA: TGTGCCAGCAGCCAAGAGGGACTAGCGTCCAATGAGCAGTTCTTC. Its protein product is CASSQEGLASNEQFF.

In this sample, this clonotype turned up many times. V and J are TRBV28 and TRBJ2-5; tentative D call: TRBD2 (6 bases). Germline lookup yields CDR1 MDHEN and CDR2 SYDVKM. Trimming took off 7 bases at V and 2 bases at J, with 14 bases between the two ends. This CDR3 has 14 residues. The CDR3, as DNA: TGTGCCAGCACCCTTAGCGGCGCTCAAGAGACCCAGTACTTC. Translated: CASTLSGAQETQYF.

The V and J genes are TRBV5-1 and TRBJ2-5; tentatively, D is TRBD1 or TRBD2 (5 bases each). From germline, CDR1 is SGHRS and CDR2 YFSETQ. The CDR3 spans 14 residues. V gave up 0 bases and J gave up 5 bases, with 11 bases separating them. This CDR3 reads CASSLELEGETQYF. In DNA form, the CDR3 reads TGCGCCAGCAGCTTGGAGCTAGAGGGGGAGACCCAGTACTTC.